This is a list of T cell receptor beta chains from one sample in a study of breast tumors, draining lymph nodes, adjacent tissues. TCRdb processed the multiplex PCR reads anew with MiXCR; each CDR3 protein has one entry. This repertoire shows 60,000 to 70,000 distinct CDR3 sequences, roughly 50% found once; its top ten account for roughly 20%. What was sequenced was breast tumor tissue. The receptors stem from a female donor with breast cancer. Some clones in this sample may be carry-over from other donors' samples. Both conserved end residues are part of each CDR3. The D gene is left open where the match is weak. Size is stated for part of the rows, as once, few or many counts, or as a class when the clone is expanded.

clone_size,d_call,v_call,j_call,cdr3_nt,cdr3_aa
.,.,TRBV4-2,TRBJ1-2,TGTGCCAGCAGCCAAGACAGTCTAAACTATGGCTACACCTTC,CASSQDSLNYGYTF
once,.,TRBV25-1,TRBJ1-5,TGTGCCAGCAGTGGGTGGGGGGGCGGTCAGCCCCAGCATTTT,CASSGWGGGQPQHF
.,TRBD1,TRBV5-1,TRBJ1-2,TGCGCCAGCAGCTTCGGCACAGGGGGCGACTATGGCTACACCTTC,CASSFGTGGDYGYTF
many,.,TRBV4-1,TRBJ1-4,TGCGCCAGCAGCCCACCTACGGCTAGGGGTGAAAAACTGTTTTTT,CASSPPTARGEKLFF
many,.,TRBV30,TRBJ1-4,TGTGCCTGGAGTCGGGGTTACAAGGGTGAAAAACTGTTTTTT,CAWSRGYKGEKLFF
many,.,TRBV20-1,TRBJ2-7,TGCAGTGCTAGACGGGACCGCGGGGCCTACGAGCAGTACTTC,CSARRDRGAYEQYF
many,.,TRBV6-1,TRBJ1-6,TGTGCCAGCAGTGAAGTTTCTGTGTCCGGCTCACCCCTCCACTTT,CASSEVSVSGSPLHF
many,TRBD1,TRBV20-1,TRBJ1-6,TGCAGTGCCCCGGACAGGACCTATAATTCACCCCTCCACTTT,CSAPDRTYNSPLHF
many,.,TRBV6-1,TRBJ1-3,TGTGCCAGCAGTGAAACCAGTAGAAACACCATATATTTT,CASSETSRNTIYF
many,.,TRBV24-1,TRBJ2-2,TGTGCCACCAGTGATTACAGGGTCAACACCGGGGAGCTGTTTTTT,CATSDYRVNTGELFF
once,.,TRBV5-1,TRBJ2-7,.,CASSFYICSARERLAKPYEQYF
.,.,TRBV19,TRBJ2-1,TGTGCCAGTAGTATACTGGGGGCGAGGCAGTTCTTC,CASSILGARQFF
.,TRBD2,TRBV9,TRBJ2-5,TGTGCCAGCAGCGTAGGGTCGAGCGGGGGGCACTTGACCCAGTACTTC,CASSVGSSGGHLTQYF
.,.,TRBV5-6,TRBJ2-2,TGTGCCAGCAGCCCTACACCCACCGGGGAGCTGTTTTTT,CASSPTPTGELFF
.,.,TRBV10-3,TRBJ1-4,TGTGCAATCAGCCCACAGGGAACTAATGAAAAACTGTTTTTT,CAISPQGTNEKLFF
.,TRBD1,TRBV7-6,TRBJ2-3,TGTGCCAGCAGCTTAAAGACAGGGGGCTTACCCCCCACAGATACGCAGTATTTT,CASSLKTGGLPPTDTQYF
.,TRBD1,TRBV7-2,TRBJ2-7,TGTGCCAGCAGCCCACGGACAGGGGGTTTCGAGCAGTACTTC,CASSPRTGGFEQYF
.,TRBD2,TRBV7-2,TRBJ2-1,TGCGCCAGCAGCCCCACTAGCGGGAGCGATGAGCAGTTCTTC,CASSPTSGSDEQFF
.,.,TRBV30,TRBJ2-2,TGTGCCTGGAAGAAGGGGGGGAACACCGGGGAGCTGTTTTTT,CAWKKGGNTGELFF
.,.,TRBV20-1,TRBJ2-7,TGCAGTGCTAGACCGGGCAGCTACGAGCAGTACTTC,CSARPGSYEQYF
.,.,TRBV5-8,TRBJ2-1,TGTGCCAGCAGCCCTGGAGTCGGAAGGCAGTTCTTC,CASSPGVGRQFF
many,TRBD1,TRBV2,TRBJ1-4,TGTGCCAGCAATGATCAGGGGGCAACTAATGAAAAACTGTTTTTT,CASNDQGATNEKLFF
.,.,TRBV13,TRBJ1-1,TGTGCCAGCAGCTTAGTTTCCGGGACTTCGGCCACTGAAGCTTTCTTT,CASSLVSGTSATEAFF
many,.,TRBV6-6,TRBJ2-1,TGTGCCACAAAAACGGGGGAGGGGGCCCTGGGGTCCTACAATGAGCAGTTCTTC,CATKTGEGALGSYNEQFF
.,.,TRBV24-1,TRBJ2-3,TGTGCCACCAGTGATTCGACCCAGGGGTCCGCGTTTTTT,CATSDSTQGSAFF
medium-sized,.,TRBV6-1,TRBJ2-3,TGTGCCAGCAGTGAGGGGGGTAGCGCGAATACGCAGTATTTT,CASSEGGSANTQYF
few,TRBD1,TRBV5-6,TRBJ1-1,TGTGCCAGCAGCTCCGGGACAGGGCTGAACACTGAAGCTTTCTTT,CASSSGTGLNTEAFF
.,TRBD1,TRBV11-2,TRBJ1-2,TGTGCCAGCAGCTTAGTAACAGGGGGTGGCTACACCTTC,CASSLVTGGGYTF
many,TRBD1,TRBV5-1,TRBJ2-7,TGCGCCAGCAGCTTACCTGACAGGGGCAGTTGGGCCTACGAGCAGTACTTC,CASSLPDRGSWAYEQYF
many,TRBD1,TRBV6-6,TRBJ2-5,TGTGCCAGCTCGCCAGGGGGCAGAGAGACCCAGTACTTC,CASSPGGRETQYF
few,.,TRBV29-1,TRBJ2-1,TGCAGCGTAGGGGTAAAGGGAGCGGAGCAGTTCTTC,CSVGVKGAEQFF
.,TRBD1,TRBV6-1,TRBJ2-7,TGTGCCAGCAGGCAGACAGGGTCATCCGAGCAGTACTTC,CASRQTGSSEQYF
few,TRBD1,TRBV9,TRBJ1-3,TGTGCCAGCAGCTCCACAGGGGGCGCGGGCGGCTACACCATATATTTT,CASSSTGGAGGYTIYF
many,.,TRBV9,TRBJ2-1,TGTGCCAGCAGCGCTCTCGACAGCATTTACAATGAGCAGTTCTTC,CASSALDSIYNEQFF
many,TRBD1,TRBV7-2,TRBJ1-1,TGTGCCAGCAGCCCGGGACAGGGGAGAGCATCGAACACTGAAGCTTTCTTT,CASSPGQGRASNTEAFF
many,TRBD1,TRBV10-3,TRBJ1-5,TGTGCCATCAGTGAGTCGACAGGGAATCAGCCCCAGCATTTT,CAISESTGNQPQHF
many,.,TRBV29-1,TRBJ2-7,TGCAGCGTCGTCGGGGTGGGGTACGAGCAGTACTTC,CSVVGVGYEQYF
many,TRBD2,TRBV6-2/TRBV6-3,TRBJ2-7,TGTGCCAGCAGTCACTCTACTAGCGGGAGCTACGAGCAGTACTTC,CASSHSTSGSYEQYF
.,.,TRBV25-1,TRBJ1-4,TGTGCCAGCAGTGATGGGGCTGACACGACGACTAATGAAAAACTGTTTTTT,CASSDGADTTTNEKLFF
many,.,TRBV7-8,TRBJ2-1,TGTGCCAGCAGCTACAACATTCCTCCTTACAATGAGCAGTTCTTC,CASSYNIPPYNEQFF
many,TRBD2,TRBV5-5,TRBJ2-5,TGTGCCAGCAGACTAAAGTCTAGCGGGATGGGAGAGACCCAGTACTTC,CASRLKSSGMGETQYF
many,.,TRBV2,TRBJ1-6,TGTGCCAGCAGTGAAGCGTCGGGGTCCCATTCACCCCTCCACTTT,CASSEASGSHSPLHF
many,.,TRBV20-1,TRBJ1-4,TGCAGTGCTTACAGTGCAACTAATGAAAAACTGTTTTTT,CSAYSATNEKLFF
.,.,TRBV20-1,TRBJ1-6,TGCAGTGCCAAAAGGGGTAGCTCCTATAATTCACCCCTCCACTTT,CSAKRGSSYNSPLHF
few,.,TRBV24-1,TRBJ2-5,TGTGCCACCAGTGCTCGACGGGACTCAGAGACCCAGTACTTC,CATSARRDSETQYF
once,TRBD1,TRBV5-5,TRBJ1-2,TGTGCCAGCAGCCCCCGGGGACAGGGGGCAGGCTACACCTTC,CASSPRGQGAGYTF
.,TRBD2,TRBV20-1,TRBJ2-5,TGCAGTGCTCTAAAGCGGGAGACCCAGTCCTTC,CSALKRETQSF
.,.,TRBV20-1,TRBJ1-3,TGCAGTGCAACTGGAAGCTCTGGAAACACCATATATTTT,CSATGSSGNTIYF
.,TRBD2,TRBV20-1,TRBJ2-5,TGCAGTGCTAAGACTAGCGGGAGTCTAGGGGAGACCCAGTACTTC,CSAKTSGSLGETQYF
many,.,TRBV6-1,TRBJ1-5,TGTGCCAGCAACCAGGCTTTCAATCAGCCCCAGCATTTT,CASNQAFNQPQHF
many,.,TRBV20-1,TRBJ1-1,TGCAGTGCTATCGTCTCGGGGGGCGAAGGGGACACTGAAGCTTTCTTT,CSAIVSGGEGDTEAFF
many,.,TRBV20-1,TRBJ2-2,TGCAGTGCTAGAGTGGGACCTGGTTCCGGGGAGCTGTTTTTT,CSARVGPGSGELFF
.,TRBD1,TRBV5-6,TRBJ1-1,TGTGCCAGCAGCTTGGGACCTACAGGGGTCAACACTGAAGCTTTCTTT,CASSLGPTGVNTEAFF